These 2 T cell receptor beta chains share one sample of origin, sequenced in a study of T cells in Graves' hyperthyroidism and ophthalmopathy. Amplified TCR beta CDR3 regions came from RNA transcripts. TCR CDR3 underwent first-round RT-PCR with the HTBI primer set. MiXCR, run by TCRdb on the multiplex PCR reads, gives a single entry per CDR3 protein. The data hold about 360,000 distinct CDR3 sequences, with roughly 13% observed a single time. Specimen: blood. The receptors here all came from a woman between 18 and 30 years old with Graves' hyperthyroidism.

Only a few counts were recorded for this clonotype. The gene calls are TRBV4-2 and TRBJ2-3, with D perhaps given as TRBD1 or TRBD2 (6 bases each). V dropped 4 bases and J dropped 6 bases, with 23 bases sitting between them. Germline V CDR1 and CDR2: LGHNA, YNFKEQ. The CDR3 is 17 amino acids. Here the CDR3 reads CASSLGGWVSTGDTQYF. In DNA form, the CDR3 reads TGTGCCAGCAGCCTAGGGGGGTGGGTTTCGACTGGGGATACGCAGTATTTT.

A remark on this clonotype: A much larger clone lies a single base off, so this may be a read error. The CDR3 DNA reads TGTGCCAGCAGCCAAGAGGGGGCCAAACAGCCCCAGCATTTT. This encodes CASSQEGAKQPQHF. The chain recombines TRBV3-1 with TRBJ1-5; perhaps TRBD1 as D (6 bases). Trimming took 0 bases from V and 7 from J, leaving 10 bases between them. Germline CDR1 LGHDT, CDR2 YNNKEL (reference sequence). CDR3 length equals 14 residues. Based on the CDR3 plus reference TRBV3-1 and TRBJ1-5, the full variable domain is DTAVSQTPKYLVTQMGNDKSIKCEQNLGHDTMYWYKQDSKKFLKIMFSYNNKELIINETVPNRFSPKSPDKAHLNLHINSLELGDSAVYFCASSQEGAKQPQHFGDGTRLSIL.